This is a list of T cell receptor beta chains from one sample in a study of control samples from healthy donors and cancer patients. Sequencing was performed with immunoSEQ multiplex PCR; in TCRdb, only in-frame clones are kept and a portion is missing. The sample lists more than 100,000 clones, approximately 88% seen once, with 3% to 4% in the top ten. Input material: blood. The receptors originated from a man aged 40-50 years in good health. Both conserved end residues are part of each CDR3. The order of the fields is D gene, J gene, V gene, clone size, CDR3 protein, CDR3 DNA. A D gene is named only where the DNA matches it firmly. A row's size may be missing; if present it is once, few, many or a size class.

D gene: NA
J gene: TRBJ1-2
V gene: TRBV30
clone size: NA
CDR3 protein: CAWIELVRGYTF
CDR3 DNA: TGTGCCTGGATTGAGCTTGTTCGTGGCTACACCTTC

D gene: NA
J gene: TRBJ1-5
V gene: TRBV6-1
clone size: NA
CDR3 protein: CASSEALWGLRPQHF
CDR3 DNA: TGTGCCAGCAGTGAAGCGCTTTGGGGGCTAAGGCCCCAACATTTT

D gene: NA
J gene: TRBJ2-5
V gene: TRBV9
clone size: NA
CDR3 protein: CASSVASGGAGETQYF
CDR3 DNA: TGTGCCAGCAGCGTAGCATCGGGCGGGGCTGGAGAGACCCAGTACTTC

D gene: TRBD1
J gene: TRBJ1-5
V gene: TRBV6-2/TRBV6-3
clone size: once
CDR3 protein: CASSYMGQGPYQPQHF
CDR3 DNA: TGTGCCAGCAGTTACATGGGACAGGGGCCATATCAGCCCCAGCATTTT

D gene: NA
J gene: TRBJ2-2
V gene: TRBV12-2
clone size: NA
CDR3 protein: CASRSGTGVRNTGELFF
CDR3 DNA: TGTGCAAGTCGCTCAGGGACAGGGGTTCGTAACACCGGGGAGCTGTTTTTT

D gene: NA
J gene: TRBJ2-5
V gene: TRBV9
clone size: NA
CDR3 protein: CASSPPAGEETQYF
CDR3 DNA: TGTGCCAGCAGCCCCCCGGCGGGCGAGGAGACCCAGTACTTC

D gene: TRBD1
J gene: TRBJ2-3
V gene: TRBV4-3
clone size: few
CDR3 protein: CASSQGGTGADTQYF
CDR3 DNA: TGCGCCAGCAGCCAAGGGGGGACAGGGGCAGATACGCAGTATTTT

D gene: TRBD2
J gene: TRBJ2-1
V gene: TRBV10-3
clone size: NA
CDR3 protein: CAISYAGGPPYNEQFF
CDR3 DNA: TGTGCCATCAGTTATGCGGGGGGGCCCCCCTACAATGAGCAGTTCTTC

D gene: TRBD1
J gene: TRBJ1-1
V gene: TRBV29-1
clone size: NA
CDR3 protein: CSVPGTAMNTEAFF
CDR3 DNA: TGCAGCGTTCCAGGGACAGCAATGAACACTGAAGCTTTCTTT

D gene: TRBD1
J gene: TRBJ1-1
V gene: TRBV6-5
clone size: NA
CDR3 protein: CASSSSGTGGTEAFF
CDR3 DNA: TGTGCCAGCAGTTCATCCGGGACAGGGGGGACTGAAGCTTTCTTT

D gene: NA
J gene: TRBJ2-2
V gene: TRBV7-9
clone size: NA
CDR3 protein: CASSLDINTGTGELFF
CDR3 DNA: TGTGCCAGCAGCTTAGATATCAACACGGGCACCGGGGAGCTGTTTTTT

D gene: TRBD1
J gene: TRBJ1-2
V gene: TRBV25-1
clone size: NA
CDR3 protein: CASSEYTGGGGFLKGYTF
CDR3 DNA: TGTGCCAGCAGTGAATATACAGGAGGGGGCGGATTTTTGAAGGGCTACACCTTC

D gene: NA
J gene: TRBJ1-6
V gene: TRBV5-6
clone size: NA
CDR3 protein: CASSFGALASPLHF
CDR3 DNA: TGTGCCAGCAGCTTTGGGGCGCTAGCCTCACCCCTCCACTTT

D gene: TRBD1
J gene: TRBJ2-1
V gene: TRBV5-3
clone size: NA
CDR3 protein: CARSFTGGHRYNEQFF
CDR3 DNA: TGTGCCAGAAGCTTCACAGGGGGCCACCGCTACAATGAGCAGTTCTTC

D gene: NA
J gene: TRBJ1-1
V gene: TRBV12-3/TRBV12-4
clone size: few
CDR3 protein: CASSLLGREAFF
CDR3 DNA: TGTGCCAGCAGTCTCCTCGGGCGCGAAGCTTTCTTT

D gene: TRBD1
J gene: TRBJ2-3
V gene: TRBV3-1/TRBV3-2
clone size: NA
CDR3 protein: CASSQGQTNTDTQYF
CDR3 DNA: TGTGCCAGCAGCCAGGGACAGACCAATACAGATACGCAGTATTTT

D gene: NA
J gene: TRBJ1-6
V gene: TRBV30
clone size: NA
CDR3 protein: CAWSVVGSYNSPLHF
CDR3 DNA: TGTGCCTGGAGTGTAGTTGGGTCATATAATTCACCCCTCCACTTT

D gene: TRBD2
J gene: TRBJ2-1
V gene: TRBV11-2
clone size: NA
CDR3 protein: CASNLAGDEQFF
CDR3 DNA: TGTGCCAGCAACTTAGCGGGGGACGAGCAGTTCTTC

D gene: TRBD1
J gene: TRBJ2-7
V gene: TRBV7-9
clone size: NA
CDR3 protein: CASSPGQGPAGYEQYF
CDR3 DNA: TGTGCCAGCAGCCCAGGACAGGGACCCGCCGGTTACGAGCAGTACTTC

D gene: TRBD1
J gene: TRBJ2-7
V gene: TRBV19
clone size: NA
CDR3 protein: CASSPTGSTSYEQYF
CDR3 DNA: TGTGCCAGTAGTCCGACAGGGTCAACCTCCTACGAGCAGTACTTC

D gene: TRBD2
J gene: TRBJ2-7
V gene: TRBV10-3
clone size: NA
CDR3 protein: CAISELGGSYEQYF
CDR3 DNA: TGTGCCATCAGTGAGTTGGGGGGGTCCTACGAGCAGTACTTC

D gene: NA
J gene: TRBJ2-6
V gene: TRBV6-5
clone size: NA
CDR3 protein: CASAVSGANVLTF
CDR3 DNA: TGTGCCAGCGCAGTCTCTGGGGCCAACGTCCTGACTTTC

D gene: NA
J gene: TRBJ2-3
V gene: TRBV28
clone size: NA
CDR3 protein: CASSSHQASTDTQYF
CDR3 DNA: TGTGCCAGCAGTTCCCACCAGGCTAGCACAGATACGCAGTATTTT

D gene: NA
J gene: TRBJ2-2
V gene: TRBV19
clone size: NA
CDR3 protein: CASSIDSGTGELFF
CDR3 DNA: TGTGCCAGTAGTATAGATTCAGGGACCGGGGAGCTGTTTTTT

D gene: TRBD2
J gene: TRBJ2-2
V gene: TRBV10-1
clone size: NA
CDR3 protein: CASSEPSGGTGELFF
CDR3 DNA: TGCGCCAGCAGTGAGCCTAGCGGGGGTACCGGGGAGCTGTTTTTT

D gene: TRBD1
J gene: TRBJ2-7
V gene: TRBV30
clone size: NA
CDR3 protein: CAWNGQGDYEQYF
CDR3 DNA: TGTGCCTGGAACGGACAGGGGGACTACGAGCAGTACTTC

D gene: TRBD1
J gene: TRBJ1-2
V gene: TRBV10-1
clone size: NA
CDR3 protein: CASSPGRQGAKGYTF
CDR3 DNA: TGCGCCAGCAGCCCCGGAAGGCAGGGGGCTAAAGGCTACACCTTC

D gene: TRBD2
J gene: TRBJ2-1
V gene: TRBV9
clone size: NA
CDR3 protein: CASSASGGKNNEQFF
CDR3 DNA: TGTGCCAGCAGCGCGAGCGGGGGAAAGAACAATGAGCAGTTCTTC